The clone carrying this TCR beta chain was detected ten times or more. Its target is unknown. Each of the donors had 9 to 10 milliliters of peripheral blood drawn into EDTA-treated Vacutainer tubes. Combining a sample-barcoded 5' primer with a J-beta primer mix, a second PCR ran for roughly 7 to 11 cycles. TCRdb passed the 5' RACE reads through MiXCR, listing each CDR3 protein once. The data show fewer than 1 million distinct CDR3 sequences, with approximately 48% seen just once and around 18% held by the top ten. These data belong to a study of blood T cells in healthy people across ages. General observations from the study: In older individuals, TCR beta diversity per million T cells was lower, falling roughly linearly with age. TCR beta diversity was tightly associated with the proportion of naive T cells.

The TCR sequence derives from a man between 60 and 75 years old in good health. Sequencing was performed on blood.

The DNA of the CDR3 is TGTGCCAGCAGCTCAGGACAGTCGCTTACCTACGAGCAGTACTTC. It yields the protein CASSSGQSLTYEQYF. The rearrangement joins TRBV7-2 to TRBJ2-7; possible D gene TRBD1, 6 bases. This CDR3 is 15 amino acids long. The germline gives CDR1 SGHTA, CDR2 FQGNSA. The V end was cut by 4 bases, the J end by 2 bases, with 15 bases between.